Listed below are T cell receptor beta chains from one sample, sequenced in a study of OX40 agonist ivuxolimab in advanced cancers. The table came from immunoSEQ multiplex PCR; TCRdb's copy has only in-frame clones and leaves some out. The sample includes tens of thousands of clones, around 82% of them seen just once. The sequencing here drew on CD4+ or CD8+ T cells sorted from blood, taken in a trial of the OX40 agonist ivuxolimab. The source is an adult with an advanced solid tumor such as melanoma, head and neck, liver or kidney cancer. Both conserved end residues are part of each CDR3. Size tells how often a clone was seen (once, few, many) or the class of an expanded clone, and some rows leave it out.

clone_size v_call cdr3_aa
NA TRBV7-2 CASSLNRANRYTF
NA TRBV6-1 CASSEFGNQPQHF
NA TRBV10-2 CASRTGTGYGYTF
once TRBV6-1 CASNGLYSTYNEQFF
once TRBV5-4 CASSFSQGQTEAFF
NA TRBV15 CATSMMGQVLPYEQYF
once TRBV6-4 CASRFSSTDTEAFF
NA TRBV9 CASSLRDQDTGELFF
once TRBV5-4 CASSLDRERSAYEQYF
NA TRBV9 CASSVGQDNEQFF
NA TRBV10-3 CATHRDRNQPQHF
NA TRBV7-9 CASSPHWDNEQYF
few TRBV6-5 CASSYSSTGTGELFF
NA TRBV5-1 CASSLESVTDTQYF